This T cell receptor beta chain derives from a study of T cell changes during pregnancy in multiple sclerosis. The CDR3 is 16 amino acids. The germline V gene encodes CDR1 MDHEN and CDR2 SYDVKM. V lost 5 bases to trimming and J lost 2 bases; unmatched junction nucleotides: 7. TCRdb keeps only in-frame clones here, not all; method: immunoSEQ multiplex PCR. The table includes 70,000 to 95,000 clones, around 93% detected once. The chain couples TRBV28 to TRBJ2-1; 9 bases are shared with TRBD2. The starting material was peripheral blood, obtained in the third trimester of pregnancy. The receptor's source is a female donor with multiple sclerosis, enrolled in a pregnancy study. The CDR3 spells CASSLIAGVTYNEQFF. CDR3 DNA sequence: TGTGCCAGCAGTCTTATAGCGGGAGTAACCTACAATGAGCAGTTCTTC.